Described below is a single T cell receptor (beta chain) sequence and its context. As yet, its antigen is unknown. This record belongs to a study of cytomegalovirus exposure and HLA in healthy donors. The wider study: The study placed approximately 78% of its approximately 400 genotyped donors in the Caucasian-associated ancestry cluster.

The PCR contained 60 Vbeta and 13 Jbeta primers. TCRdb's copy holds only in-frame clones and misses some; the assay was immunoSEQ multiplex PCR. This sample has over 20,000 clones, with more than 75% found just once. Overall study findings and caveats: Among TCR beta chains, those listed as cytomegalovirus-associated numbered approximately 150.

Germline V lookup: CDR1 SNHLY, CDR2 FYNNEI. This CDR3 contains 15 residues. Sequenced: PBMCs. The chain carries TRBV2 and TRBJ2-5; possibly TRBD2 for D (5 bases). Judging by the DNA end, TRBJ2-7 fits better; the J call may be wrong. The receptor comes from a male donor in good health and CMV-seronegative. The CDR3 here is CASRLDPESSYEQYF. The CDR3, as DNA: TGTGCCAGCAGACTAGACCCGGAGAGCTCCTACGAGCAGTACTTC.